This TCR beta chain is from a study of T cells after posttransplantation cyclophosphamide. Study observations and caveats: Later blood repertoires were often dominated by clones from the donor CD8+ memory compartment. Skin or GI-infiltrating T cells shared few TRB sequences with blood. TRB clonality was highly associated with recipient CMV seropositivity and reactivation.

CDR1 is SGHVS, CDR2 FQNEAQ, per germline. This CDR3 is built from 16 residues. The J segment lost 3 bases and the V segment lost 1 base, leaving 7 bases of the junction unmatched. To note about this clone: Its specificity is not known.

Assay used: immunoSEQ multiplex PCR; TCRdb lists only in-frame clones, some missing. This sample has some 52,000 clones, with more than 70% found just once. This chain connects TRBV7-8 to TRBJ2-7; TRBD2 matches 9 bases. Sequenced: PBMCs. This receptor was obtained from a man aged 25-40 years with a blood cancer, CMV-positive, and with a related stem cell donor. The CDR3 coding sequence is TGTGCCAGCAGCTTAGGGTTGATAGCGGGAGTCTACGAGCAGTACTTC. Its protein product is CASSLGLIAGVYEQYF.